These 4 T cell receptor beta chains originate from one sample sequenced in a study of blood T cell repertoires in COVID-19. TCRdb's table, derived via immunoSEQ multiplex PCR, lists solely in-frame clones and lacks some. The sample lists under 200,000 clones, 80% to 85% occurring once. The sequenced material came from peripheral blood. The receptor set was obtained from a human donor with acute or convalescent COVID-19. The donor label of this sample is uncertain.

There are a few counts of this clone. The chain employs TRBV15 and TRBJ1-3, with D unclear. This CDR3 comprises 13 residues. The germline V and J ends were trimmed by 3 bases and 7 bases, with 10 bases remaining between them. CDR1 is LNHNV, CDR2 YYDKDF, per germline (reference sequence). This CDR3 reads CATSSPLSNTIYF. DNA for the CDR3: TGTGCCACCAGCAGCCCCCTCTCCAACACCATATATTTT.

This clone has just a few counts. The chain joins TRBV2 to TRBJ1-2; no firm D call. Per germline, CDR1 SNHLY and CDR2 FYNNEI. This CDR3 is built from 16 residues. V was clipped by 3 bases and J by 0 bases, with 14 bases between them. The CDR3 region is CASSERWRGANYGYTF. The CDR3 DNA is TGTGCCAGCAGTGAGCGGTGGAGAGGAGCTAACTATGGCTACACCTTC. Combining the CDR3 with reference TRBV2 and TRBJ1-2 gives the whole variable domain EPEVTQTPSHQVTQMGQEVILRCVPISNHLYFYWYRQILGQKVEFLVSFYNNEISEKSEIFDDQFSVERPDGSNFTLKIRSTKLEDSAMYFCASSERWRGANYGYTFGSGTRLTVV.

The chain joins TRBV19 to TRBJ1-2; 8 bases are a match to TRBD1. The junction had 3 bases not matched to a gene; V was cut back by 5 bases and J by 4 bases. This CDR3 has 13 amino acids. CDR1 and CDR2 (germline): LNHDA, SQIVND (reference sequence). CDR3 DNA sequence: TGTGCCAGTAGTTTGGACAGGGCCTATGGCTACACCTTC. This gives the protein CASSLDRAYGYTF.

This chain connects TRBV12-3 or TRBV12-4 to TRBJ2-7, with TRBD2 as a possible D gene (6 bases). Trimming took 4 bases from V and 5 from J, leaving 12 bases between them. The CDR3 loop spans 13 amino acids. The CDR3 coding sequence is TGTGCCAGCAGTTCCCGGGGGATGGACGAGCAGTACTTC. Protein: CASSSRGMDEQYF.